This TCR beta chain was identified during a study of cytomegalovirus exposure and HLA in healthy donors. Study results and limitations: In a later analysis, TCR beta V- and J-gene trimming was associated with a missense DCLRE1C variant. Reports showed the classifier diagnosing cytomegalovirus status with high specificity and sensitivity. 16,951 TCR beta sequences were associated with HLA alleles at 0.05 false discovery rate in a later analysis.

In regard to this clone: Its target is unknown.

The PCR employed 60 Vbeta primers together with 13 Jbeta primers. Here immunoSEQ multiplex PCR was the method, and the copy in TCRdb shows in-frame clones only, minus some. The data hold around 130,000 clones, with about four fifths observed a single time. The sample was PBMCs. The TCR was taken from a man aged 30 to 45 in good health and CMV-seronegative.

CDR3 loop: CASSSLGRIEQYF. DNA of the CDR3: TGTGCCAGCAGTTCCTTAGGGAGAATTGAGCAGTACTTC. The chain is built from TRBV27 and TRBJ2-7, with D possibly TRBD2 on 5 matching bases. The ends were cut back, 4 bases at V and 7 bases at J, with 14 bases in the middle. The CDR3 sequence is 13 residues long. Germline V gene sequence: CDR1 MNHEY, CDR2 SMNVEV (reference sequence).